The subject of this entry is one T cell receptor (beta chain). Its target is not known. This sample was included in a study of cytomegalovirus exposure and HLA in healthy donors. Study results and caveats: Several of the most significant clusters appeared, in a later analysis, to be linked to common viral pathogens. Previously analyzed data showed that most TCR beta V segments were productive at a frequency of about 90% or about 30%. Most TCR sequences proved rare, with some public TCRs found in many donors.

The PCR contained 60 Vbeta and 13 Jbeta primers. Generated by immunoSEQ multiplex PCR, the TCRdb table keeps only in-frame clones and is missing some. This repertoire shows about 150,000 clones, roughly 70% found once; its top ten account for around 3%. Germline CDR1 is MNHNY and CDR2 is SVGAGI (reference sequence). The CDR3 length is 16 residues. V lost 2 bases and J lost 1, with 14 bases in between. The TCR comes from a male donor in good health and CMV-seronegative. Material for sequencing was PBMCs. The chain carries TRBV6-6 and TRBJ2-5; D possibly corresponds to TRBD2 (6 bases). The CDR3 here is CASSYAQGLPQETQYF. As DNA, the CDR3 is TGTGCCAGCAGTTACGCCCAGGGACTGCCCCAAGAGACCCAGTACTTC.